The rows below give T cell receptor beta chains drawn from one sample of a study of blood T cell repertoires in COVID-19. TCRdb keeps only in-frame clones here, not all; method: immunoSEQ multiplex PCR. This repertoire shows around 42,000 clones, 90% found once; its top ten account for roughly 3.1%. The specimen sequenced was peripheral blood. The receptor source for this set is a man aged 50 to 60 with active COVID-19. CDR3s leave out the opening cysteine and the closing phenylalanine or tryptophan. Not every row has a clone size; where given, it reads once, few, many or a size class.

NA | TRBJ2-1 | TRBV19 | ASSITGQVYNEQF
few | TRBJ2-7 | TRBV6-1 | ASSESTGAFYEQY
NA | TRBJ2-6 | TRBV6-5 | ASKTGPGANVLT
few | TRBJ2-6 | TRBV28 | ASSSTGTANSGANVLT
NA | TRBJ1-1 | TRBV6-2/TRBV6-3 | ASSYRGSEAF
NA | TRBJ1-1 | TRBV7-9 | ASSLARAPTFTEAF
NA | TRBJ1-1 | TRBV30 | ASTVMREAF
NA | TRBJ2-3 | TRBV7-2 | ASSLVRGGTDTQY
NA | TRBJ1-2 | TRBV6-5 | ASTPGGIYGYT
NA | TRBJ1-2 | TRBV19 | ASSPRSSTRQGSGYT
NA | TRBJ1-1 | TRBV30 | AFTEAREAF
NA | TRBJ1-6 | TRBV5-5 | ASSLTGTGHSPLH
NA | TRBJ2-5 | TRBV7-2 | ASSRGLAGIPQETQY
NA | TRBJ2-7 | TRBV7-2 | ASSLRVGEQY
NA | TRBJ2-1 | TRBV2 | ASGQGEINEQF
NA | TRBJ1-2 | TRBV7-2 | ASSLGQYGYT
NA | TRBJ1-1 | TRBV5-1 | ASSFITGGGGTEAF
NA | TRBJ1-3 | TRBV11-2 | ASSLGGTNSGNTIY
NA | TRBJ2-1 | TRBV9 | ASSVLRTSGSNEQF
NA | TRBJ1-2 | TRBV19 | ASTRTYLYGYT
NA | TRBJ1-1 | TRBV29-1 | SEDGRGTEAF
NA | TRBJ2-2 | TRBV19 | ASRNSLAAGELF
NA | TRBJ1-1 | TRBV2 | ASSEDQGWTEAF
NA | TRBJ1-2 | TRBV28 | ASSPAGVGGYT
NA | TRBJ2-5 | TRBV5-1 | ASSLELAGGLKETQY
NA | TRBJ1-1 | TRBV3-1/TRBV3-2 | ASSRGFNTEAF
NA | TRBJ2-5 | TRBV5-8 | ASSLVRTSGEGKETQY
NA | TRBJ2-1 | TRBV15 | ATSAPSGGYNEQF
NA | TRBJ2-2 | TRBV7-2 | ASSLAARTGELF
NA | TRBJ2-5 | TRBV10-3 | AISESAAGGSETQY
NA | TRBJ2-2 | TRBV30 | AWNRLAGGRSGELF
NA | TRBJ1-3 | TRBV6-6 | ASSYSTGNSGNTIY
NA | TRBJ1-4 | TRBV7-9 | ASSLRSEKLF
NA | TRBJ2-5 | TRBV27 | ASSFLAEQETQY
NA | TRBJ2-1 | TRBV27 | ASSSPGLEVNEQF
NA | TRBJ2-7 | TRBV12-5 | ASGSPPGGIDYEQY
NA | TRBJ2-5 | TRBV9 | ASSYHGTGGETQY
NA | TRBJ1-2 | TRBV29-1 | SVPPGPGNYGYT
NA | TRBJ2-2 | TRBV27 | ASRPSGSTGELF
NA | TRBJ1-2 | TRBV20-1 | SATPNGYT
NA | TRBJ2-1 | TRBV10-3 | ATGTGQSSYNEQF
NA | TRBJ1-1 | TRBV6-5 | ASNRAQANTEAF
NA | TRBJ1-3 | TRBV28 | ASSGATRSSGNTIY
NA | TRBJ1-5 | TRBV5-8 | ASSLGGQPNQPQH
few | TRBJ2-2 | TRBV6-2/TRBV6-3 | ASSSLQRGNTGELF
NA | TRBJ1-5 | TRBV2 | ASSISTGNQPQH
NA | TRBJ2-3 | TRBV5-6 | ASSLGPGTSGDTQY
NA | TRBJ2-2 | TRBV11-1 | ASSSTTGYGTGELF
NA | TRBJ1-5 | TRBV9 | ASSGTGLGNQPQH
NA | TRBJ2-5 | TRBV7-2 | ASSLATGFTQETQY
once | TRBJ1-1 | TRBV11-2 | ASSLVYPGQEAF
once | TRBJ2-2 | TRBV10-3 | AISTKLTGGELF
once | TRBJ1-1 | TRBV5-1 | ASSTGDRWGTEAF
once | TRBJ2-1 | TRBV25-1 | ASSGTGSASEQF
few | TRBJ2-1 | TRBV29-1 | SAESPNGNEQF